One sample yielded the 22 T cell receptor beta chains listed below, sequenced in a study of tumor-infiltrating lymphocytes in primary liver carcinoma. It was from about 21-30 mg of unsorted bulk tissue that RNA and DNA were co-extracted. Total RNA (approximately 500 ng) served as template for TCR beta cDNA synthesis primed by a constant-region primer. Three nested multiplex PCR rounds, a slightly modified ARM-PCR, produced the libraries for TCR beta. A C-beta reverse primer and TRBV1-TRBV30 forward primers served in each of the first two PCR rounds, at 10 cycles apiece. Each CDR3 protein gets one entry after TCRdb re-called the multiplex PCR reads with MiXCR. The sample lists 65,000 to 80,000 distinct CDR3 sequences, 60% to 80% occurring once. Source material: liver tumor tissue from sampling region 4. This sample's subset: tumor region T4, right-lateral pole. These receptors all come from a middle-aged man with primary liver carcinoma and hepatitis B virus infection.

With regard to this clonotype: Sequence at one end of the junction differs from germline and may be a read error. The rearrangement links TRBV2 to TRBJ2-2; D is possibly TRBD2 (6 bases). The germline CDR1 and CDR2 sequences are SNHLY and FYNNEI. The CDR3 spans 15 residues. For the CDR3, the DNA is TGTGCCATCGGGGGAAAGGCCCCGAACACCCGGGAGCTGTTTTTT. It is translated as CAIGGKAPNTRELFF.

To note about this clonotype: This CDR3 is missing its conserved last phenylalanine or tryptophan, likely due to a read error. Because the CDR3's place on the DNA is in doubt, the DNA is left out and the CDR3 is given as listed by TCRdb. This chain connects TRBV11-2 to TRBJ2-7; the DNA was not used to check the table's D call, TRBD2. The germline V gene encodes CDR1 SGHAT and CDR2 FQNNGV. The CDR3 is made up of 13 amino acids, end residues included. The CDR3 here is CASSLEGGGRDYL.

This clonotype was detected a few times. As the CDR3 is not closed by the conserved phenylalanine or tryptophan, this likely results from a read error. The DNA for the CDR3 is TGTGCTAGCAGCCTAGAGGGGAACTATGGCTACACCCTC. Its protein is CASSLEGNYGYTL. The chain uses TRBV11-2 and TRBJ1-2; possible D gene TRBD1, 5 bases. Germline V gene sequence: CDR1 SGHAT, CDR2 FQNNGV. The CDR3 consists of 13 residues.

This clonotype was counted at least ten times. The V call is TRBV28, the J call TRBJ1-1, with 7 bases fitting TRBD1. The CDR3 contains 15 residues. The trim removed 5 bases at V and 4 bases at J, leaving 10 bases unmatched. Germline V gene data show CDR1 as MDHEN and CDR2 as SYDVKM. The CDR3 is CASSHGTGVGTEAFF. DNA for the CDR3: TGTGCCAGCAGTCATGGAACAGGGGTTGGCACTGAAGCTTTCTTT.

This clonotype was seen just once. Relative to the germline gene, one junction end is altered; a read error may explain this. V usage is TRBV11-2 and J usage is TRBJ2-1; 7 nucleotides line up with TRBD2. This CDR3 contains 14 residues. The germline CDR1 and CDR2 sequences are SGHAT and FQNNGV. The CDR3 protein is CTSSQTSMYIEQFF. The CDR3 bases are TGTACCAGCAGCCAGACTAGCATGTACATTGAGCAGTTCTTC.

A note on this clonotype: An end of the junction differs from the germline gene, which may be a read error. This chain connects TRBV12-3 or TRBV12-4 to TRBJ2-5; TRBD1 might be the D (6 bases). CDR3 size: 14 residues. The CDR3 region has the DNA TGTGCCAACAGTATAGGACAGACTCAAGAGACCCAGTACTTC. Its translation: CANSIGQTQETQYF.

A word on this clonotype: The CDR3 carries no conserved terminal phenylalanine or tryptophan, so it likely arises from a read error. This chain uses TRBV11-1 with TRBJ2-1, with 12 bases lining up with TRBD2. This CDR3 region has 19 residues. Germline V gene data show CDR1 as SGHAT and CDR2 as FQDESV (reference sequence). CDR3 region: CASSFGLGLAGTSYNEQFL. Here the CDR3 DNA reads TGTGCCAGTAGCTTTGGACTTGGACTAGCGGGAACCTCCTACAATGAGCAGTTCCTC.

With respect to this clonotype: Its ends do not fully match the called genes, so a read error is possible. The rearrangement joins TRBV11-3 to TRBJ2-1, with 8 bases identical to TRBD1. The CDR3 has 15 residues. Germline V gene data show CDR1 as SGHNT and CDR2 as YENEEA. The CDR3 spells CASSLEAGGYNEQLF. The DNA of the CDR3 is TGCGCCAGCAGCTTAGAGGCAGGGGGCTACAATGAACAGTTATTC.

In regard to this clonotype: A single base separates this from a much larger clone, so it may be a read error. This chain links TRBV6-2 or TRBV6-3 with TRBJ2-1; D uncertain. Between the trimmed V and J ends, which lost 0 bases and 15 bases, there was a span of 18 bases. From germline, CDR1 is MNHEY and CDR2 SVGEGT. CDR3 length: 14 amino acids. This CDR3 reads CASSYSKGPSGRFF. The CDR3, as DNA: TGTGCCAGCAGTTACTCGAAGGGTCCAAGTGGACGGTTCTTC.

Concerning this clonotype: A clone one base away is much larger, so this may be a read error. The chain recombines TRBV6-5 with TRBJ2-3, with D unresolved. Germline lookup yields CDR1 MNHEY and CDR2 SVGAGI. CDR3 length: 11 residues. CDR3 DNA sequence: TGTGTCAGCAGCCTGGGAGATACGCAGTATTTT. It yields the protein CVSSLGDTQYF.

The rearrangement joins TRBV19 to TRBJ2-5; D is unclear. The CDR3 runs 14 residues. Trimming left V 3 bases short and J 5 bases short, with 13 bases between. Germline CDR1 reads LNHDA; CDR2 reads SQIVND (reference sequence). CDR3 sequence: CASSILAGSETQYF. For the CDR3, the DNA is TGTGCCAGTAGTATCCTGGCCGGATCGGAGACCCAGTACTTC. The full variable domain, completed using reference TRBV19 and TRBJ2-5, is DGGITQSPKYLFRKEGQNVTLSCEQNLNHDAMYWYRQDPGQGLRLIYYSQIVNDFQKGDIAEGYSVSREKKESFPLTVTSAQKNPTAFYLCASSILAGSETQYFGPGTRLLVL.

This clonotype came up many times. V is TRBV5-1 and J is TRBJ2-1; 9 bases agree with TRBD2. With 4 bases clipped from V and 2 bases from J, the junction kept 4 bases outside the gene matches. Germline assignment: CDR1 SGHRS and CDR2 YFSETQ. CDR3 length equals 15 residues. The chain's CDR3 is CASSPLAGAYNEQFF. The DNA of the CDR3 is TGCGCCAGCAGCCCTTTAGCGGGGGCCTACAATGAGCAGTTCTTC.

This chain connects TRBV6-5 to TRBJ2-2; D is perhaps TRBD2 (5 bases). Germline V gene data show CDR1 as MNHEY and CDR2 as SVGAGI. CDR3 length: 15 residues. CDR3 in amino acids: CGSYGGGSGTGELFF. The CDR3 DNA reads as TGTGGCAGTTACGGAGGCGGGTCTGGCACCGGGGAGCTGTTTTTT.

This chain links TRBV6-5 with TRBJ2-7; TRBD2 matches at 8 bases. V lost 5 bases and J lost 5; bases outside the gene matches: 8. Germline CDR1 reads MNHEY; CDR2 reads SVGAGI. There are 14 residues in the CDR3. CDR3 in DNA: TGTGCCAGCAGTCCCCACGGGGGGGATAACGAGCAGTACTTC. It is translated as CASSPHGGDNEQYF.

In this sample, this clonotype turned up many times. The chain is built from TRBV6-5 and TRBJ1-1, with a weak D call TRBD1 (5 bases). The length of the CDR3 is 14 residues. Germline assignment: CDR1 MNHEY and CDR2 SVGAGI. Trimming took off 10 bases at V and 2 bases at J, with 17 bases between the two ends. DNA for the CDR3: TGTGCCACTTGCCGGCGGGGCCTCAACACTGAAGCTTTCTTT. Amino acid sequence: CATCRRGLNTEAFF.

A word on this clonotype: As the CDR3 is not closed by the conserved phenylalanine or tryptophan, this likely results from a read error. The DNA is omitted, as the CDR3 cannot be located on it reliably, and the CDR3 follows TCRdb's listing. The chain joins TRBV12-3 or TRBV12-4 to TRBJ1-1; the DNA was not compared with TRBD1, the D call given in the table. The CDR3 region is 13 residues in length, termini included. The CDR3 loop is CASSRGTSYEAFL.

This clonotype was observed at least ten times. CDR3 bases: TGTGCCAGCAGCTTGATGTCCCACAATGAGCAGTTCTTC. This gives the protein CASSLMSHNEQFF. The chain recombines TRBV5-5 with TRBJ2-1; D not certain. V lost 1 base, J lost 5 bases, and 7 bases lay in between. CDR1 is SGHKS and CDR2 is YYEKEE in the germline V gene (reference sequence). The CDR3 contains 13 residues.

This clonotype came up once. One end of the junction fails to match germline, which may point to a read error. The CDR3 is CVSSSTDTEAFF. The CDR3 bases are TGTGTCAGCAGTTCGACCGACACTGAAGCTTTCTTT. The V call is TRBV6-5, the J call TRBJ1-1, with D unresolved. The germline V gene has CDR1 MNHEY and CDR2 SVGAGI. This CDR3 has 12 residues.

This clonotype was seen ten or more times. The rearrangement links TRBV4-2 to TRBJ2-1; D is uncertain. The germline V gene encodes CDR1 LGHNA and CDR2 YNFKEQ. CDR3 length equals 15 residues. The V end lost 0 bases, the J end lost 8 bases, and 14 bases lay between the germline ends. CDR3 sequence (DNA): TGTGCCAGCAGCCAAGATGTTAACACCGTGGATGAGCAGTTCTTC. Protein: CASSQDVNTVDEQFF.

Concerning this clonotype itself: One end of the junction fails to match germline, which may point to a read error. Written as DNA, the CDR3 is TGTACCAGCAGCTCCGGGACTAGCGGGAGATACACCGGGGAGCTGTTTTTT. Protein: CTSSSGTSGRYTGELFF. This sequence joins TRBV5-4 and TRBJ2-2, with 14 bases that match TRBD2. CDR1 and CDR2 from the germline V gene are SGHNT and YYREEE (reference sequence). There are 17 residues in the CDR3.

In the case of this clonotype: Germline and junction disagree at one end, which may indicate a read error. V gene TRBV4-1 combines with J gene TRBJ2-5; TRBD2 matches 9 bases. The CDR3 runs to 15 residues. Germline V gene lookup returns CDR1 MGHRA and CDR2 YSYEKL. The CDR3 spells CASSQGLAVQGTQYF. The CDR3 DNA reads as TGCGCCAGCAGCCAAGGACTAGCGGTCCAAGGGACCCAGTATTTC.

This clonotype was recorded many times. This rearrangement joins TRBV28 to TRBJ2-3, with 12 bases that match TRBD1. CDR3 length equals 18 residues. Germline lookup yields CDR1 MDHEN and CDR2 SYDVKM. Losses at the gene ends were 6 bases for V and 5 bases for J; bases not matched to a gene: 15. The CDR3 loop reads CASRHSNTGTGGLDTQYF. The CDR3 DNA sequence: TGTGCCAGCAGACACTCCAATACCGGGACAGGGGGCCTAGATACGCAGTATTTT.